Sequencing of this T cell receptor beta chain was carried out in a study of T cell repertoires in cytomegalovirus infection. Study-wide background: A matching HLA type, together with CMV infection, was signaled by public TCR beta signatures. Study-wide findings and caveats: Dominant in the ex vivo response were TCR beta clonotypes restricted by HLA-C and specific for CMV.

In regard to this clonotype: The antigen is unknown.

Germline-derived CDR1 and CDR2 are LGHNT and FRNRAP. The V gene lost 6 bases and the J gene lost 7 bases, with 10 bases spanning the gap. There are 12 residues in the CDR3. MiXCR, run by TCRdb on the reads, gives a single entry per CDR3 protein. This sample has about half a million distinct CDR3 sequences, with 42% found just once. This chain uses TRBV12-5 with TRBJ2-1; D call uncertain. Source: cultured PBMCs, taken from culture after CMV antigen stimulation. The source of this sequence is a human donor in good health (CMV status not recorded). Some clones in this sample may be carry-over from other donors' samples. CDR3 residues: CASGPHGNEQFF. The CDR3 DNA is TGTGCTAGTGGGCCCCATGGGAATGAGCAGTTCTTC.